These T cell receptor beta chains were read from a single sample in a study of identical twins. MiXCR, run by TCRdb on the 5' RACE reads, gives a single entry per CDR3 protein. Found here are 450,000 or so distinct CDR3 sequences, 20% to 25% of them singletons; the top ten hold about 2.7%. In addition, the sample was reused for a study of T cells expressing NK-cell markers.

The sample taken for sequencing was CD4+ T cells sorted from blood. Receptors were obtained from a woman aged 18-35 years in good health. Both conserved end residues are part of each CDR3. D genes are given only for firm matches. A row's size may be missing; if present it is once, few, many or a size class.

D | J | V | size | CDR3 | DNA
NA | TRBJ1-2 | TRBV5-1 | few | CASSFSEKAWGYTF | TGCGCCAGCAGCTTTAGCGAAAAGGCATGGGGCTACACCTTC
NA | TRBJ2-7 | TRBV29-1 | NA | CSVEDKGGLSPYEQYF | TGCAGCGTTGAAGATAAGGGGGGTCTGAGCCCCTACGAGCAGTACTTC
TRBD2 | TRBJ2-5 | TRBV4-2 | few | CASSQDFSGGLQTQYF | TGTGCCAGCAGCCAAGACTTTAGCGGGGGCCTCCAGACCCAGTACTTC
NA | TRBJ2-1 | TRBV7-2 | NA | CASSPFSGTLSYNEQFF | TGTGCCAGCAGCCCCTTTTCCGGGACTCTATCCTACAATGAGCAGTTCTTC
NA | TRBJ2-5 | TRBV2 | few | CASSPRYF | TGTGCCAGCAGTCCCCGCTACTTC
NA | TRBJ1-1 | TRBV5-1 | few | CASSFFEGDTEAFF | TGCGCCAGCAGCTTTTTTGAAGGGGACACTGAAGCTTTCTTT
TRBD2 | TRBJ2-5 | TRBV10-3 | NA | CAISEFRAGAPQETQYF | TGTGCCATCAGTGAGTTCCGAGCGGGGGCCCCCCAAGAGACCCAGTACTTC
NA | TRBJ2-1 | TRBV20-1 | NA | CSARGSLAYNEQFF | TGCAGTGCTAGAGGTTCACTAGCCTACAATGAGCAGTTCTTC
NA | TRBJ2-2 | TRBV20-1 | few | CSARRTVPGELFF | TGCAGTGCAAGACGGACAGTCCCCGGGGAGCTGTTTTTT
NA | TRBJ2-7 | TRBV12-3/TRBV12-4 | NA | CASSFWGSEQYF | TGTGCCAGCAGTTTCTGGGGGTCCGAGCAGTACTTC
NA | TRBJ1-3 | TRBV12-3/TRBV12-4 | NA | CASRQGRNTIYF | TGTGCCAGCAGGCAGGGTCGAAACACCATATATTTT
TRBD2 | TRBJ2-2 | TRBV20-1 | NA | CSASRLAGATGELFF | TGCAGTGCTAGCCGACTAGCGGGGGCTACCGGGGAGCTGTTTTTT
TRBD1 | TRBJ2-2 | TRBV25-1 | few | CASSSTSGDRKSGELFF | TGTGCCAGCAGTTCGACGTCAGGGGACAGGAAGAGCGGGGAGCTGTTTTTT
NA | TRBJ2-2 | TRBV20-1 | NA | CSARLAAMGRTNTGELFF | TGCAGTGCTAGACTGGCAGCAATGGGACGCACGAACACCGGGGAGCTGTTTTTT
NA | TRBJ2-1 | TRBV5-1 | NA | CASSFRTLFDEQFF | TGCGCCAGCAGCTTTAGGACTCTTTTTGATGAGCAGTTCTTC
NA | TRBJ2-3 | TRBV5-1 | NA | CASSLSAPTDTQYF | TGCGCCAGCAGCTTGTCAGCACCCACAGATACGCAGTATTTT
NA | TRBJ2-1 | TRBV7-9 | few | CASSFLGGNEQFF | TGTGCCAGCAGCTTTCTTGGAGGGAATGAGCAGTTCTTC
TRBD1 | TRBJ2-4 | TRBV7-2 | NA | CASGTGVAKNIQYF | TGTGCCAGCGGGACAGGGGTAGCCAAAAACATTCAGTACTTC
NA | TRBJ2-5 | TRBV10-3 | NA | CAIGPEETQYF | TGTGCCATCGGTCCGGAAGAGACCCAGTACTTC
TRBD2 | TRBJ2-3 | TRBV5-4 | few | CASTPGGVRGEDTQYF | TGTGCCAGCACCCCGGGGGGGGTGCGGGGTGAAGATACGCAGTATTTT
NA | TRBJ2-2 | TRBV12-3/TRBV12-4 | few | CASSPRGPVGELFF | TGTGCCAGCTCCCCTCGAGGGCCGGTCGGGGAGCTGTTTTTT
NA | TRBJ2-3 | TRBV13 | NA | CASSFVSGSDTQYF | TGTGCCAGCAGCTTTGTTAGTGGGTCAGATACGCAGTATTTT
TRBD1 | TRBJ2-1 | TRBV5-1 | NA | CASSLRDREQFF | TGCGCCAGCAGCTTGAGGGACAGGGAGCAGTTCTTC
TRBD1 | TRBJ2-1 | TRBV7-2 | NA | CASSLKGTGVENEQFF | TGTGCCAGCAGCTTAAAAGGGACAGGGGTGGAAAATGAGCAGTTCTTC
NA | TRBJ1-1 | TRBV9 | NA | CASSVAPLTEAFF | TGTGCCAGCAGCGTAGCCCCCCTCACTGAAGCTTTCTTT
TRBD2 | TRBJ2-3 | TRBV4-1 | NA | CASSRNPLASGDTQYF | TGCGCCAGCAGCCGCAACCCCCTGGCTAGCGGTGATACGCAGTATTTT
NA | TRBJ2-7 | TRBV29-1 | NA | CSVAGLGLDHEQYF | TGCAGCGTTGCGGGTCTGGGATTGGACCACGAGCAGTACTTC
NA | TRBJ1-5 | TRBV12-3/TRBV12-4 | few | CASSLASRSNQPQHF | TGTGCCAGCAGTTTAGCGAGCCGGAGCAATCAGCCCCAGCATTTT
NA | TRBJ2-1 | TRBV6-5 | NA | CASSYSPEYEQFF | TGTGCCAGCAGTTACTCCCCAGAATATGAGCAGTTCTTC
TRBD2 | TRBJ2-3 | TRBV11-2 | few | CASSRPMASGVSTDTQYF | TGTGCCAGCAGCCGACCTATGGCTAGCGGGGTTAGTACAGATACGCAGTATTTT
NA | TRBJ2-7 | TRBV12-3/TRBV12-4 | few | CASTKGGNPYEQYF | TGTGCCAGCACCAAGGGCGGGAACCCCTACGAGCAGTACTTC